This TCR beta chain derives from a study of T cells in Graves' hyperthyroidism and ophthalmopathy. There are a few counts of this clonotype. Its specificity is not known. Researchers took RNA transcripts and amplified the TCR beta CDR3 regions from them. When the TCR CDR3 underwent first-round RT-PCR, the HTBI primer set was used. Via MiXCR, TCRdb re-called the multiplex PCR reads, giving one row per CDR3 protein. The sample includes some 490,000 distinct CDR3 sequences, about 20% of them seen just once. From germline, CDR1 is SGHDT and CDR2 YYEEEE. Trimming took 1 base from V and 8 from J, leaving 12 bases between them. The CDR3 extends over 14 amino acids. Study conclusions and caveats: Blood also showed most of the thyroid clonotypes that were expanded above 0.001.

The source is a woman in her 70s with Graves' ophthalmopathy. The chain carries TRBV5-6 and TRBJ1-4, with unresolved D. Source material: blood. The CDR3 DNA reads as TGTGCCAGCAGCTTGCGATTTGTGGGGGAAAAACTGTTTTTT. Its protein product is CASSLRFVGEKLFF.